These 12 T cell receptor beta chains originate from one sample sequenced in a study of control samples from healthy donors and cancer patients. Here immunoSEQ multiplex PCR was the method, and the copy in TCRdb shows in-frame clones only, minus some. Of about 110,000 clones in the sample, approximately 87% were seen once. Sequences were obtained from PBMCs. These TCRs come from a woman aged 55-69 years with lung cancer.

As for this clone: Distinct nucleotide sequences in the sample also encode this CDR3. The V call is TRBV11-2, the J call TRBJ1-4; a possible D gene is TRBD1 (5 bases). This CDR3 is 12 amino acids long. Looked up from germline, CDR1 is SGHAT and CDR2 is FQNNGV. Trimming cost V 4 bases and J 8 bases, with 8 bases left between them. In DNA form, the CDR3 reads TGTGCCAGCAGCTCCTCAGGGGAAAAACTGTTTTTT. This encodes CASSSSGEKLFF. Based on the CDR3 plus reference TRBV11-2 and TRBJ1-4, the full variable domain is EAGVAQSPRYKIIEKRQSVAFWCNPISGHATLYWYQQILGQGPKLLIQFQNNGVVDDSQLPKDRFSAERLKGVDSTLKIQPAKLEDSAVYLCASSSSGEKLFFGSGTQLSVL.

The chain carries TRBV5-4 and TRBJ1-2, with TRBD1 as a possible D gene (5 bases). Trimming took off 0 bases at V and 6 bases at J, with 24 bases between the two ends. This CDR3 is 18 amino acids long. Germline CDR1 is SGHNT and CDR2 is YYREEE (reference sequence). The CDR3 is CASSLVVGREFPHDGYTF. In DNA, the CDR3 is TGTGCCAGCAGCTTGGTGGTCGGCAGGGAATTTCCGCACGATGGCTACACCTTC.

The chain employs TRBV11-1 and TRBJ2-7, with 8 bases matching TRBD1. The CDR3 is 15 amino acids. Germline CDR1 and CDR2: SGHAT and FQDESV (reference sequence). With 5 bases clipped from V and 0 bases from J, the junction kept 6 bases outside the gene matches. The CDR3 DNA follows: TGTGCCAGCAGCACCGGGACAGGACCCTCCTACGAGCAGTACTTC. This gives the protein CASSTGTGPSYEQYF.

This chain joins TRBV5-1 and TRBJ2-3, with a weak D call TRBD2 (5 bases). Trimming pared 0 bases from V and 0 bases from J, leaving 8 bases between. The V gene's germline CDR1 is SGHRS and CDR2 YFSETQ. The CDR3 extends over 15 amino acids. The CDR3 sequence is CASSLGVASTDTQYF. The DNA for the CDR3 is TGCGCCAGCAGCTTGGGGGTAGCGAGCACAGATACGCAGTATTTT.

Remarks on this clone: The same CDR3 also results from other DNA sequences found in this sample. This chain uses TRBV19 with TRBJ1-4; D remains unclear. Germline CDR1 LNHDA, CDR2 SQIVND (reference sequence). The CDR3 is 13 amino acids. The V gene lost 8 bases and the J gene lost 0 bases, with 7 bases spanning the gap. CDR3 sequence: CASRTATNEKLFF. In nucleotides, the CDR3 is TGTGCCAGTCGGACTGCAACTAATGAAAAACTGTTTTTT.

The chain carries TRBV7-9 and TRBJ2-7, with D possibly called TRBD1 or TRBD2 (6 bases each). The germline V gene encodes CDR1 SEHNR and CDR2 FQNEAQ (reference sequence). Trimming removed 1 base from V and 5 bases from J, with 12 bases in between. The CDR3 covers 14 residues. The CDR3 loop is CASSLVGGRNEQYF. As DNA, the CDR3 is TGTGCCAGCAGCTTAGTAGGGGGGAGAAACGAGCAGTACTTC. Using reference TRBV7-9 and TRBJ2-7 for the parts outside the CDR3, the full variable domain is DTGVSQNPRHKITKRGQNVTFRCDPISEHNRLYWYRQTLGQGPEFLTYFQNEAQLEKSRLLSDRFSAERPKGSFSTLEIQRTEQGDSAMYLCASSLVGGRNEQYFGPGTRLTVT.

The CDR3: CASTPSGTDYTGELFF. The CDR3 region has the DNA TGTGCCAGCACCCCCTCGGGGACGGACTACACCGGGGAGCTGTTTTTT. The chain combines TRBV28 with TRBJ2-2; either TRBD1 or TRBD2 may fit D (5 bases each). Germline V gene sequence: CDR1 MDHEN, CDR2 SYDVKM. The CDR3 is 16 residues long. The germline V and J ends were trimmed by 7 bases and 3 bases, with 18 bases remaining between them.

The chain links TRBV9 to TRBJ1-6, with a possible D match to TRBD1 (6 bases). Looked up from germline, CDR1 is SGDLS and CDR2 is YYNGEE. The CDR3 runs 15 residues. The V end was cut by 0 bases, the J end by 8 bases, with 12 bases between. The CDR3 sequence is CASSVAMGAYSPLHF. In nucleotides, the CDR3 is TGTGCCAGCAGCGTAGCTATGGGGGCTTATTCACCCCTCCACTTT.

This clone was observed a handful of times. The chain uses TRBV11-3 and TRBJ2-7; 8 bases line up with TRBD2. Germline V gene data show CDR1 as SGHNT and CDR2 as YENEEA. V gave up 5 bases and J gave up 2 bases; unmatched junction bases: 5. The CDR3 runs 14 residues. The CDR3 protein is CASSRLAFPYEQYF. CDR3 in DNA: TGTGCCAGCAGCAGACTAGCGTTTCCCTACGAGCAGTACTTC.

The rearrangement links TRBV11-2 to TRBJ2-7; D unclear. The V gene's germline CDR1 is SGHAT and CDR2 FQNNGV. V gave up 2 bases and J gave up 2 bases, with 7 bases separating them. The CDR3 runs 13 residues. CDR3 in DNA: TGTGCCAGCAGCTTAAATGGGCCCTACGAGCAGTACTTC. Amino acids: CASSLNGPYEQYF.

This rearrangement joins TRBV7-9 to TRBJ2-5; 13 nucleotides match TRBD2. CDR3 length: 17 residues. Germline CDR1 and CDR2: SEHNR and FQNEAQ (reference sequence). Losses at the gene ends were 5 bases for V and 1 base for J; bases not matched to a gene: 7. The CDR3 protein is CASSDPGTSGIQETQYF. The CDR3 DNA follows: TGTGCCAGCAGCGATCCAGGGACTAGCGGGATCCAAGAGACCCAGTACTTC.

The chain joins TRBV5-1 to TRBJ2-5; 9 bases match TRBD1. Per germline, CDR1 SGHRS and CDR2 YFSETQ. With 4 bases clipped from V and 5 bases from J, the junction kept 6 bases outside the gene matches. This CDR3 is built from 14 residues. CDR3: CASSAQGAWETQYF. CDR3 bases: TGCGCCAGCAGCGCACAGGGGGCTTGGGAGACCCAGTACTTC.